This passage covers 17 T cell receptor beta chains from one sample sequenced in a study of cytomegalovirus exposure and HLA in healthy donors. This PCR relied on a set of 60 Vbeta primers and 13 Jbeta primers. Repertoires were generated with immunoSEQ multiplex PCR, while TCRdb's copy carries only in-frame clones and drops some. The table records approximately 190,000 clones, 70% to 80% of them present only once. The specimen was PBMCs. The receptors stem from a woman in her twenties or thirties in good health and CMV-seropositive.

The V call is TRBV29-1, the J call TRBJ2-5; 12 nucleotides align to TRBD2. This CDR3 comprises 15 residues. Per the germline V gene, CDR1 is SQVTM and CDR2 is ANQGSEA. Trimming at V came to 5 bases and at J to 3 bases, leaving 7 bases not matched to a gene. CDR3 in amino acids: CSVYFRLAGEETQYF. CDR3 coding DNA: TGCAGCGTTTATTTCCGACTAGCGGGAGAAGAGACCCAGTACTTC.

CDR3 amino acids: CASSADGTGVGEQYF. The CDR3 nucleotides read TGTGCCAGCAGCGCCGATGGGACAGGGGTAGGCGAGCAGTACTTC. The chain carries TRBV6-5 and TRBJ2-7; 10 bases are shared with TRBD1. V shed 6 bases and J 6 bases; nucleotides not matched to a gene: 11. Per the germline V gene, CDR1 is MNHEY and CDR2 is SVGAGI. This CDR3 has 15 amino acids.

V and J are TRBV9 and TRBJ2-5; 7 bases are a match to TRBD1. Looked up from germline, CDR1 is SGDLS and CDR2 is YYNGEE. J lost 5 bases, V lost 4 bases, and 8 bases had no gene match. CDR3 length equals 14 residues. This chain's CDR3 is CASSFRQGPETQYF. CDR3 DNA: TGTGCCAGCAGCTTCCGACAGGGCCCGGAGACCCAGTACTTC.

The rearrangement joins TRBV6-6 to TRBJ2-3; D gene uncertain. V dropped 0 bases and J dropped 3 bases, with 7 bases sitting between them. The CDR3 consists of 14 residues. From germline, CDR1 is MNHNY and CDR2 SVGAGI (reference sequence). The CDR3 loop reads CASSYSAGTDTQYF. The CDR3 DNA reads TGTGCCAGCAGTTACTCGGCAGGTACAGATACGCAGTATTTT.

The J gene is TRBJ1-5, the V gene TRBV7-6; D may be TRBD1 (6 bases). CDR3 length: 15 residues. Trimming took 1 base from V and 2 from J, leaving 9 bases between them. Germline lookup yields CDR1 SGHVS and CDR2 FNYEAQ. The CDR3 protein is CASSLGGGGNQPQHF. CDR3 in DNA: TGTGCCAGCAGCTTAGGAGGGGGGGGCAATCAGCCCCAGCATTTT.

This sequence joins TRBV19 and TRBJ2-1, with 11 bases aligning to TRBD2. Per germline, CDR1 LNHDA and CDR2 SQIVND (reference sequence). Trimming cost V 7 bases and J 8 bases; bases outside gene matches: 4. This CDR3 contains 13 residues. The CDR3 DNA sequence: TGTGCCAGTACTCTAGCGGGAGGTGATGAGCAGTTCTTC. It yields the protein CASTLAGGDEQFF.

The gene calls are TRBV19 and TRBJ1-1, with 9 bases lining up with TRBD1. Germline CDR1 is LNHDA and CDR2 is SQIVND (reference sequence). V shed 3 bases, J shed 4 bases, and the junction held 21 bases outside the gene matches. The CDR3 is 20 amino acids. The CDR3 is CASSMAASNRDRAMVTEAFF. The CDR3 DNA reads TGTGCCAGTAGTATGGCAGCCTCGAATAGGGACAGGGCTATGGTCACTGAAGCTTTCTTT.

V usage is TRBV28 and J usage is TRBJ2-3; the D gene is possibly TRBD1 (5 bases). The V end lost 5 bases, the J end lost 0 bases, and 15 bases lay between the germline ends. Germline V gives CDR1 MDHEN, CDR2 SYDVKM. There are 16 residues in the CDR3. CDR3 DNA sequence: TGTGCCAGCAGTAGCCCTGGGGCTGAGAGCACAGATACGCAGTATTTT. It is translated as CASSSPGAESTDTQYF.

The chain recombines TRBV27 with TRBJ2-3, with TRBD1 matching 7 bases. The CDR3 consists of 16 residues. J lost 2 bases, V lost 4 bases, and 9 bases had no gene match. Germline lookup yields CDR1 MNHEY and CDR2 SMNVEV (reference sequence). The CDR3 protein is CASSSGQTTYTDTQYF. CDR3 DNA sequence: TGTGCCAGCAGTTCGGGACAGACCACTTACACAGATACGCAGTATTTT.

In its sample, this clone was seen a few times. The genes are TRBV5-4 and TRBJ1-2; D call uncertain. Germline values: CDR1 SGHNT, CDR2 YYREEE (reference sequence). CDR3 length equals 14 residues. V lost 0 bases and J 5 bases, leaving 11 bases between the germline ends. The CDR3 protein is CASSLAPEEYGYTF. The CDR3 nucleotides read TGTGCCAGCAGCTTGGCCCCCGAGGAATATGGCTACACCTTC.

In its sample, this clone was seen a few times. V is TRBV28 and J is TRBJ1-5; D unclear. Germline lookup yields CDR1 MDHEN and CDR2 SYDVKM. Trimming stripped 4 bases from V and 0 bases from J, with 13 bases between. The CDR3 spans 16 residues. CDR3 in DNA: TGTGCCAGCAGTTCGGGTTTACGGGGTAGCAATCAGCCCCAGCATTTT. Its translation is CASSSGLRGSNQPQHF.

This chain links TRBV27 with TRBJ1-5, with D tentatively TRBD1 (5 bases). Trimming pared 2 bases from V and 0 bases from J, leaving 8 bases between. CDR3 length: 15 amino acids. The V gene's germline CDR1 is MNHEY and CDR2 SMNVEV (reference sequence). CDR3 sequence reads: CASSLLGDSNQPQHF. The CDR3 DNA is TGTGCCAGCAGTTTACTAGGGGATAGCAATCAGCCCCAGCATTTT.

This chain links TRBV19 with TRBJ2-3; 10 bases map to TRBD2. Per germline, CDR1 LNHDA and CDR2 SQIVND (reference sequence). Germline trimming cut 1 base from V and 2 bases from J; bases unmatched to any gene: 6. This CDR3 spans 17 amino acids. The CDR3 reads CASSIVRLAGTTDTQYF. The CDR3 DNA reads TGTGCCAGTAGTATAGTACGACTAGCGGGCACCACAGATACGCAGTATTTT.

This chain links TRBV5-1 with TRBJ1-1; no reliable D call. Trimming left V 0 bases short and J 4 bases short, with 16 bases between. The CDR3 covers 16 residues. Per the germline V gene, CDR1 is SGHRS and CDR2 is YFSETQ. The CDR3 spells CASSLGPGSSGTEAFF. The CDR3 nucleotides are TGCGCCAGCAGCTTGGGTCCCGGGAGTTCTGGCACTGAAGCTTTCTTT.

The CDR3 DNA reads as TGTGCCAGCAGCCTATGGACTAGCGGGAGCTACGAGCAGTACTTC. Its protein product is CASSLWTSGSYEQYF. The chain combines TRBV28 with TRBJ2-7, with 13 positions matching TRBD2. The germline gives CDR1 MDHEN, CDR2 SYDVKM. The CDR3 is 15 residues long. V lost 6 bases to trimming and J lost 3 bases; unmatched junction nucleotides: 5.

The chain recombines TRBV5-1 with TRBJ2-2, with 8 bases matching TRBD2. Germline-derived CDR1 and CDR2 are SGHRS and YFSETQ. Unmatched junction bases numbered 7, after V lost 3 bases and J lost 6 bases. CDR3 length: 15 residues. The CDR3 nucleotides are TGCGCCAGCAGCTGGGGACTAGAGTCATCCGGGGAGCTGTTTTTT. Amino acids: CASSWGLESSGELFF.

This chain connects TRBV7-9 to TRBJ1-1; 8 nucleotides line up with TRBD1. This CDR3 spans 13 amino acids. With V trimmed by 5 bases and J by 11 bases, 10 bases remained unmatched. Per germline, CDR1 SEHNR and CDR2 FQNEAQ (reference sequence). CDR3 sequence reads: CASSPPTGAGAFF. In DNA, the CDR3 is TGTGCCAGCAGCCCTCCGACAGGGGCGGGTGCTTTCTTT.